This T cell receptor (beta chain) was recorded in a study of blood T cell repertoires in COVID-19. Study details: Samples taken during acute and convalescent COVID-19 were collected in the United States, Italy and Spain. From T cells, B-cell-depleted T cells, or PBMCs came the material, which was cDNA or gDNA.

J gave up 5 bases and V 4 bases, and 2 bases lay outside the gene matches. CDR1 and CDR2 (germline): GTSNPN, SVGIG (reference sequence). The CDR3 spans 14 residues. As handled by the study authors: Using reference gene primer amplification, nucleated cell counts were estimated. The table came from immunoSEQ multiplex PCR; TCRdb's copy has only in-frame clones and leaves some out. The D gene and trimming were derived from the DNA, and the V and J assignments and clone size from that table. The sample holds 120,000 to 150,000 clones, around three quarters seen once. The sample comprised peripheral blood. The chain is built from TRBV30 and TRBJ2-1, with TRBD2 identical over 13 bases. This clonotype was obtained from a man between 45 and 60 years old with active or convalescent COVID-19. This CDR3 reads CAWNGLAGDNEQFF. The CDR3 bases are TGTGCCTGGAACGGACTAGCGGGAGACAATGAGCAGTTCTTC.